This T cell receptor (beta chain) derives from a study of blood T cell repertoires in COVID-19. Germline V gene sequence: CDR1 LNHDA, CDR2 SQIVND (reference sequence). The V and J ends lost 7 bases and 0 bases respectively, with 19 bases between them. This CDR3 has 17 amino acids. Only in-frame clones appear in the TCRdb table, and some are missing; sequencing was by immunoSEQ multiplex PCR. The data show around 330,000 clones, about nine tenths seen once. This clone was recorded only once. V is TRBV19 and J is TRBJ1-3; D not certain. The specimen sequenced was PBMCs or T cells enriched from blood (not recorded which). The clonotype was recovered from a man between 60 and 75 years old who had recovered from COVID-19. CDR3 amino acids: CASTIRPKESSGNTIYF. Here the CDR3 DNA reads TGTGCCAGTACCATCCGTCCCAAAGAGAGCTCTGGAAACACCATATATTTT.